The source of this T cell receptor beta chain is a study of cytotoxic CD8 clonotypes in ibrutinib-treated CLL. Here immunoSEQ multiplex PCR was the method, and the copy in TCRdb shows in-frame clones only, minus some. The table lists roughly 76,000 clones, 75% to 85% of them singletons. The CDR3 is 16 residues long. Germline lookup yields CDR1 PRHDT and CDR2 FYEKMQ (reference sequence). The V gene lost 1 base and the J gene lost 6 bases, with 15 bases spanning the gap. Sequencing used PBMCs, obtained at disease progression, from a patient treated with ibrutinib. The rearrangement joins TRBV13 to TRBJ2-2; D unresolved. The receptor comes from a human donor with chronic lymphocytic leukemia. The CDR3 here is CASSLAARSRSGELFF. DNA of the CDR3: TGTGCCAGCAGCTTAGCCGCACGGAGTAGGTCCGGGGAGCTGTTTTTT.